This T cell receptor beta chain was profiled in a study of immune evolution from preneoplasia to lung adenocarcinoma. Sequenced by immunoSEQ multiplex PCR; TCRdb stores in-frame clones only, minus some. This sample has some 3,200 clones, with around 48% found just once. CDR1 is MGHRA and CDR2 is YSYEKL in the germline V gene. Between the trimmed V and J ends, which lost 1 base and 0 bases, there was a span of 8 bases. The CDR3 totals 15 residues. The sequenced material came from FFPE normal lung tissue adjacent to the tumor. The chain couples TRBV4-1 to TRBJ2-3, with D unclear. This sequence originates from a person aged 45 to 59 with lung adenocarcinoma. CDR3 amino acids: CASSQVWDSTDTQYF. For the CDR3, the DNA is TGCGCCAGCAGCCAAGTGTGGGATAGCACAGATACGCAGTATTTT.